This entry describes one T cell receptor beta chain. No cognate antigen has been identified for it. A much larger clone is a single base away; this may be a read error. The CDR3, from cysteine to phenylalanine, totals 12 residues. The entry retains the CDR3 DNA only, 36 bases that are in frame from base 1. Reading the germline V gene (reference sequence) gives CDR1 DFQATT and CDR2 SNEGSKA. These data belong to a study of molecular identifiers for immune sequencing clone quantification (dated by TCRdb to the late 2010s). Turning to the overall study: For a replicate experiment, RNA from roughly 20,000 or 100,000 naive CD8 T cells was divided into five aliquots, and four of the five aliquots were sequenced. This methods study used CD8 T cells to benchmark TCR RNA copy counting and molecular-identifier clustering-based TCR repertoire sequencing (MIDCIRS).

Libraries were prepared through PCR. Instrument on record: Illumina HiSeq 4000. Bulk TCR libraries were made following a previously described method, with the TCR primers given in Table S5. Total RNA was purified with the Qiagen AllPrep DNA/RNA kit. Before analysis, reads from multiple sequencing runs of one library were combined. As for the original processing: Only reads with exact TCR constant sequence were kept, trimmed to 150 nt, and grouped by their 12-nt molecular barcodes. Reads within each barcode group were sub-clustered using a 15% Levenshtein threshold, and quality-weighted consensus sequences were constructed for each RNA molecule. Non-functional sequences were discarded, and so were lower-count sequences lying one edit away from another sequence. Barcode sub-clusters with fewer than 20% of the maximum read count were removed, based on fitting two negative binomial distributions. TCRdb applied fastp at Q25 and MiXCR to the public reads, then kept only in-frame beta chains. Entries are consolidated by CDR3 protein sequence, retaining the most common genes and DNA. The V and J calls and clone size are TCRdb's, not the authors'. Across this sample there are 7,500 to 10,000 distinct CDR3 sequences, with roughly 21% seen only once. Together, the top ten hold under 1.5% of the sample.

Study-wide findings and limitations: Without barcode sub-clustering, chimeric consensus sequences inflated TCR diversity; chimeras reached as high as 47%. Spiked-in Jurkat TCR RNA equivalent to a single cell was reported to be detectable even among over 800,000 naive CD8 T cells. Naive libraries contained spiked-in Jurkat TCR RNA (more than nine copies' worth), which is not part of the donor repertoire. In CMV-specific effector cells, clones with more than 20 RNA copies accounted for over 97% of molecules, whereas in naive cells such clones accounted for under 1%. The sizes of highly expanded clones could end up underestimated when identical TCR molecules share a barcode. Modeling indicated 2.5 to 3 TCR RNA copies recovered per cell, compared with about 9.7 by digital PCR, which implies a capture efficiency of 25% to 35%.

Libraries of naive CD8 T cells were built from about 20,000 to 1,000,000 sorted cells, with 10%, 30% or 50% of the purified RNA used. Naive CD8 T cells were FACS-sorted as CD8+CD4-CCR7+CD45RA+ on a BD FACSAria II into RLT Plus buffer. Detection sensitivity was tested by spiking Jurkat RNA equal to roughly nine TCR copies' worth into samples containing 20,000-1,000,000 naive CD8 T cells. CD8 T cells were enriched using RosetteSep CD8+ T Cell Enrichment Cocktail and Ficoll-Paque, and the enriched cells then underwent ACK red cell lysis. The sample was naive CD8+ T cells from blood, with Jurkat cell RNA spiked in. This sample's cell subset or site label indicates: FACS-sorted CD8+CD4-CCR7+CD45RA+ naive T cells. The chain couples TRBV20-1 to TRBJ2-2; the D gene is tentatively TRBD1 or TRBD2, each matching 5 bases. This TCR was recovered from a human donor in good health. Some libraries in this study had Jurkat cell RNA spiked in. The CDR3 here reads CSALPGTGELLF. At the DNA level, the sequence is TGCAGTGCCCTTCCTGGGACCGGGGAGCTGCTTTTT.